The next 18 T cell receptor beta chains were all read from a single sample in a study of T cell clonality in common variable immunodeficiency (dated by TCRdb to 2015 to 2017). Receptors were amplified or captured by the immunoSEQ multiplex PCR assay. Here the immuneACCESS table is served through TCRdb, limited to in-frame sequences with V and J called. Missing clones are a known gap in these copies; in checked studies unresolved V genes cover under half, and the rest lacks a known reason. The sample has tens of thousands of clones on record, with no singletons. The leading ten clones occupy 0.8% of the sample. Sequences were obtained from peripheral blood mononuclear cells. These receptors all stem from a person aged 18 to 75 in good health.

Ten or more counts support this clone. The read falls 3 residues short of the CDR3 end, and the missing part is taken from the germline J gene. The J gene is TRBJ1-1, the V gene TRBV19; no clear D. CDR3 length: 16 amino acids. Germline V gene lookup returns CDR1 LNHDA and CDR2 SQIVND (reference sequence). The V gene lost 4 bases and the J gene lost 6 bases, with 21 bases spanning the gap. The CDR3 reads CASSTLSPLAFPEAFF. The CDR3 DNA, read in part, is TGTGCCAGTAGTACTTTATCCCCCCTAGCGTTCCCTGAA.

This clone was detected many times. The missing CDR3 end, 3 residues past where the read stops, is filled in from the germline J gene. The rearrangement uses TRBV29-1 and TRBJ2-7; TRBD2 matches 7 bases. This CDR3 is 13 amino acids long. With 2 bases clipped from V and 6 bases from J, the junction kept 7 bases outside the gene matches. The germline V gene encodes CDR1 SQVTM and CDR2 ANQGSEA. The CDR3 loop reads CSVEPRGEGEQYF. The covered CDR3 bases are TGCAGCGTTGAACCCAGAGGGGAGGGCGAG.

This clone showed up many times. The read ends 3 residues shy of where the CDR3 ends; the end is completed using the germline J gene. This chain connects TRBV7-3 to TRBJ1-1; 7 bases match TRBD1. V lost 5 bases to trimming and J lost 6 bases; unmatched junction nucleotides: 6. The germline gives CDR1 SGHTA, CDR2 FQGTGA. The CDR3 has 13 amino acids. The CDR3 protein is CASSPVQGAEAFF. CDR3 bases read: TGTGCCAGCAGCCCCGTTCAGGGGGCTGAA.

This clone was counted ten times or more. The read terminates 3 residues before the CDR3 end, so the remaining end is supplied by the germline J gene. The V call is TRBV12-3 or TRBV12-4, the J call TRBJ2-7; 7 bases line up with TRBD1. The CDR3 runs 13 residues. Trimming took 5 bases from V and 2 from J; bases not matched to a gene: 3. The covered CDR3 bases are TGTGCCAGCAGTACCGACAGGGCCTACGAG. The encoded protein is CASSTDRAYE. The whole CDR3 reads CASSTDRAYEQYF.

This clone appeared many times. The chain's CDR3 is CAIGREGLNEQFF. CDR3 bases read: TGTGCCATCGGGCGGGAGGGCCTCAATGAG. The chain has TRBV10-3 and TRBJ2-1; TRBD2 matches 9 bases. The read terminates 3 residues ahead of where the CDR3 ends, so the germline J gene completes it. CDR1 ENHRY and CDR2 SYGVKD come from the germline V gene. The CDR3 covers 13 residues. The J segment lost 6 bases and the V segment lost 8 bases, leaving 5 bases of the junction unmatched.

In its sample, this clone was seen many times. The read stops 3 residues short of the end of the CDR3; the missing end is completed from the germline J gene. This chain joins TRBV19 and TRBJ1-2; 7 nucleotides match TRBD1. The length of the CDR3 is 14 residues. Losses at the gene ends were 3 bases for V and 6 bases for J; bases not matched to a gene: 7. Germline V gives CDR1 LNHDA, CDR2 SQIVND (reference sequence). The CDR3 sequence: CASSMSGTAHGYTF. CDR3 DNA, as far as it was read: TGTGCCAGTAGTATGTCCGGGACAGCGCATGGC.

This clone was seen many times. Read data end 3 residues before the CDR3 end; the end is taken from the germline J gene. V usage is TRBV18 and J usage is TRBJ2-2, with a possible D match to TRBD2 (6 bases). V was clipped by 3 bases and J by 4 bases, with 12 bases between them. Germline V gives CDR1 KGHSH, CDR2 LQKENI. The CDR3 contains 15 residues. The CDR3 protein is CASSPRTTSTGELFF. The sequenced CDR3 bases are TGTGCCAGCTCACCGCGCACGACTAGCACCGGGGAG.

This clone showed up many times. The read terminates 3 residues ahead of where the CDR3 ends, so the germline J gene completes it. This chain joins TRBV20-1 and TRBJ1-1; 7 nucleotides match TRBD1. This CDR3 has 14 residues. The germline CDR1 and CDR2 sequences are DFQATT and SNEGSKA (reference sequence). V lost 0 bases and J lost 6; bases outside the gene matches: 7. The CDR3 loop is CSARDFVTGSEAFF. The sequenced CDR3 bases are TGCAGTGCTAGAGATTTCGTGACAGGGTCTGAA.

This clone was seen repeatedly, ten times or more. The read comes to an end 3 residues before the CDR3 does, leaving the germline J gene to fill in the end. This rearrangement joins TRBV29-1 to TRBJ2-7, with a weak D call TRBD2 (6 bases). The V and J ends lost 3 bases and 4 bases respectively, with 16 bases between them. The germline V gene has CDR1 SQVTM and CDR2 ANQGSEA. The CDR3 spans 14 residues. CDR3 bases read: TGCAGCGTTGAGAGCCGGGGGACTCGTTACGAG. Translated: CSVESRGTRYE. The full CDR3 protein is CSVESRGTRYEQYF.

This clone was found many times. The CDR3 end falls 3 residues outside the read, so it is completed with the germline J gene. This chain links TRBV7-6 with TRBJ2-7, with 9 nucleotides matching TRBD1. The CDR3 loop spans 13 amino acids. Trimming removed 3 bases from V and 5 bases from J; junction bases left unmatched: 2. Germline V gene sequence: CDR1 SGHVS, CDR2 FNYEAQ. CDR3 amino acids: CASSLDRGDEQYF. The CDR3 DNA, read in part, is TGTGCCAGCAGCTTGGACAGGGGCGACGAG.

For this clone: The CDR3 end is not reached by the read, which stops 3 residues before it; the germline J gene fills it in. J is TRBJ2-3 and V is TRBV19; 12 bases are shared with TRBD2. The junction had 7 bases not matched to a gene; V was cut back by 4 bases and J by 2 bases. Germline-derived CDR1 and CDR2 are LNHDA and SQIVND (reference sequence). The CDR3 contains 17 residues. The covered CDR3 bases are TGTGCCAGTAGTACCCTGACTAGCGGGAGACTCACAGATACG. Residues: CASSTLTSGRLTDT. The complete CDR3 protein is CASSTLTSGRLTDTQYF.

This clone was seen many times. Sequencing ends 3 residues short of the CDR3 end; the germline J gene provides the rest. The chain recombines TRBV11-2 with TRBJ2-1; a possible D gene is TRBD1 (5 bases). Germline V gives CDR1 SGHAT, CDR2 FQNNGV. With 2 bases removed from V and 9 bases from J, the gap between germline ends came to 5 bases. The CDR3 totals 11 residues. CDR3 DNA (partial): TGTGCCAGCAGCTTAAGGGGTGAG. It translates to CASSLRGE. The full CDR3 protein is CASSLRGEQFF.

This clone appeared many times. CDR3 region: CASSTDRGGEKLFF. CDR3 DNA, as far as it was read: TGTGCCAGTAGTACAGACAGGGGTGGAGAAAAA. This chain connects TRBV19 to TRBJ1-4, with 8 bases lining up with TRBD1. The observed sequence ends 3 residues before the CDR3 terminus, with the missing tail filled in from the germline J gene. Germline V gene lookup returns CDR1 LNHDA and CDR2 SQIVND (reference sequence). The CDR3 covers 14 residues. Trimming cost V 4 bases and J 8 bases; bases outside gene matches: 6.

CDR3 region: CASSFKGREDQETQYF. CDR3 bases read: TGTGCCAGCAGTTTCAAGGGCAGGGAGGACCAAGAGACC. The V gene is TRBV27, the J gene TRBJ2-5; TRBD2 might be the D (6 bases). The CDR3 end lies 3 residues beyond the end of the read and is filled in from the germline J gene. Germline V gene sequence: CDR1 MNHEY, CDR2 SMNVEV (reference sequence). Trimming pared 3 bases from V and 0 bases from J, leaving 14 bases between. CDR3 length equals 16 residues.

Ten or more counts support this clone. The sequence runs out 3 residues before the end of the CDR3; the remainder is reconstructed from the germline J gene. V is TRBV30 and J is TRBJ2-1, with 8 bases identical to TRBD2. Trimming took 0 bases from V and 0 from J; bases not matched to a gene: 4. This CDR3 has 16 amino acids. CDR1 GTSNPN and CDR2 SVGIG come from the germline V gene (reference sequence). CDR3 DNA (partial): TGTGCCTGGAGTGTACGCGGGACTAGCTCCTACAATGAG. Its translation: CAWSVRGTSSYNE. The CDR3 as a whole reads CAWSVRGTSSYNEQFF. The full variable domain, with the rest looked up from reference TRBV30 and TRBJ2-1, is SQTIHQWPATLVQPVGSPLSLECTVEGTSNPNLYWYRQAAGRGLQLLFYSVGIGQISSEVPQNLSASRPQDRQFILSSKKLLLSDSGFYLCAWSVRGTSSYNEQFFGPGTRLTVL.

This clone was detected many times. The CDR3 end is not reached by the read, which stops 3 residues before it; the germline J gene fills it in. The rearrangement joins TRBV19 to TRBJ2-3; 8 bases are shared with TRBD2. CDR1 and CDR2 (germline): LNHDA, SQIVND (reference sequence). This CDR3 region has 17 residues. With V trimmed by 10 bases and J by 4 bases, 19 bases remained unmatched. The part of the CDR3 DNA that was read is TGTGCCACGAAAAATCGGGGGGGCGCGTTGGTCGCAGATACG. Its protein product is CATKNRGGALVADT. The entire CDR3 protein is CATKNRGGALVADTQYF.

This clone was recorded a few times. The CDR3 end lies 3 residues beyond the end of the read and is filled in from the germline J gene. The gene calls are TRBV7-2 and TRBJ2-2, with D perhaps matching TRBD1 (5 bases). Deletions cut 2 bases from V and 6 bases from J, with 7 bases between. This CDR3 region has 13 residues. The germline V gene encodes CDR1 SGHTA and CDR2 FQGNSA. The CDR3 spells CASSLLGAGELFF. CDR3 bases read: TGTGCCAGCAGCTTATTAGGGGCCGGGGAG.

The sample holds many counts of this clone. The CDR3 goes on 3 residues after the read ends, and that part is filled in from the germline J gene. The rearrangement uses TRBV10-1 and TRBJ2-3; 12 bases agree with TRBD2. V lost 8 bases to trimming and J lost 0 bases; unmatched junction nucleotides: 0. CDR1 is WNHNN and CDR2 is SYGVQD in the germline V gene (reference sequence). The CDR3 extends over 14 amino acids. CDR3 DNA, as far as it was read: TGCGCCAGCGGGACTAGCGGGAGCACAGATACG. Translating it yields CASGTSGSTDT. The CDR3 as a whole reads CASGTSGSTDTQYF.